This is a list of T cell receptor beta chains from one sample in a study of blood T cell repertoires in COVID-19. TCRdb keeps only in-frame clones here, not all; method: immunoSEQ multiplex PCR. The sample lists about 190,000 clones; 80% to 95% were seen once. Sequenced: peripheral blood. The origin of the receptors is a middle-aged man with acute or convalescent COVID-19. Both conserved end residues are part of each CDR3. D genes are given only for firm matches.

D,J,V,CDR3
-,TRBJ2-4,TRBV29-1,CSVEEDSSAKNIQYF
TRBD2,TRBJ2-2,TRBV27,CASGTEGLAGGPVTGELFF
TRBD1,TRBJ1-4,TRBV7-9,CASSSLRLDRGYEKLFF
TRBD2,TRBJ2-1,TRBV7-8,CASSLEAGASEQFF
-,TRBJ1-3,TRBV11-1,CASSFQGTYSGNTIYF
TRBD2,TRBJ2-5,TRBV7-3,CASSPSGGASETQYF
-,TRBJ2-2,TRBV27,CASMRTPANTGELFF
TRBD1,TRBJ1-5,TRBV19,CASREGQGDNQPQHF
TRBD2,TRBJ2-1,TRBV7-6,CASSLTSGVWNEQFF
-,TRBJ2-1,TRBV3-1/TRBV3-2,CASSHRANEQFF
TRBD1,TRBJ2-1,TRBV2,CASKTGGDGEQFF
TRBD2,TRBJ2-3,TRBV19,CASSTLTSGDTDTQYF
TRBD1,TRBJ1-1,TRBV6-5,CASLDRASNEAFF
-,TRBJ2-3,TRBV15,CATSRDFGDTDTQYF
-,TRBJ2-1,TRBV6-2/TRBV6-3,CASSYDTSGDTSRNGNEQFF
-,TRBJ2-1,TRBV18,CASSPLGVSNEQFF
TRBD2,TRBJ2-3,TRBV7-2,CASSPGGAGSTDTQYF
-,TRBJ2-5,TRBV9,CASSVDSQETQYF
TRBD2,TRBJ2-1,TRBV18,CASSPTSGDYNEQFF
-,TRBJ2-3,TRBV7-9,CASNTLRAGSSTDTQYF
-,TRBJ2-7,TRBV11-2,CASSFLGGSYEQYF
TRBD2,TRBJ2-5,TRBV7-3,CASSRTSMETQYF
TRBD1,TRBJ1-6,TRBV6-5,CASRRDSLSYSPLHF
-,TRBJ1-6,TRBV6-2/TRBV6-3,CASSPTDSSYNSPLHF
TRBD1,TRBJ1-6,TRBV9,CASSNRGSPLHF
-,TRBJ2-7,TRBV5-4,CASSTHEYEQYF
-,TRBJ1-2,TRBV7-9,CASSIKGGPDYGYTF
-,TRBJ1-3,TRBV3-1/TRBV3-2,CASSQGTRNTIYF
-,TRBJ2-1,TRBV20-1,CSALTYGEQFF
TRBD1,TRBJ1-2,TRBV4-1,CASSQAGQGYLDGYTF
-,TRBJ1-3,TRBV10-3,CAISPLTASSGNTIYF
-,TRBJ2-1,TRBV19,CASRYREGEQFF
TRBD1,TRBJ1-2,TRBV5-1,CASSLDRGPYGYTF
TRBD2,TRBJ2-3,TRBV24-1,CATSDRLADTQYF
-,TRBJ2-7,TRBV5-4,CASSLQEPTYEQYF
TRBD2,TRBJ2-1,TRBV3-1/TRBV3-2,CASSPPAGYNEQFF
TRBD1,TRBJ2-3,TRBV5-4,CASSLDLTGRTDTQYF
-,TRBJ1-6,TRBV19,CASSIDTYNSPLHF
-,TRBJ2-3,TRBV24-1,CATSRQSTDTQYF
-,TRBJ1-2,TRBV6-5,CASRPIGQSYGYTF
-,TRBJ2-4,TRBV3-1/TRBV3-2,CASSQELQGSNIQYF
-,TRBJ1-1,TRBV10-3,CAISELTGKNTEAFF
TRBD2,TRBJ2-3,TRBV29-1,CSVEEAGVTDTQYF
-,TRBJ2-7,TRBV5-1,CASSSYSGSYEQYF
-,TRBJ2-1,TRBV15,CATSREASSYNEQFF
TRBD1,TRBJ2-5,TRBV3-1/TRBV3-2,CASSLGTGRETQYF
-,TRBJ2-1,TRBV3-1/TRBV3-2,CASSQGDRSFNEQFF
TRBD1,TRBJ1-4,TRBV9,CASSVAGTGGIEKLFF
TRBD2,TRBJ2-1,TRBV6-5,CAVRGGRGWNEQFF
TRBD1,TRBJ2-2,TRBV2,CASKGDRGVTGELFF
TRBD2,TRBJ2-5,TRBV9,CASSERGGQETQYF
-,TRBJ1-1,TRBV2,CASSPQGAGTEAFF
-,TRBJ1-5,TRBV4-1,CASSQGGGRQPQHF
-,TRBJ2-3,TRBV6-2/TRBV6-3,CASSYSYNPTDTQYF
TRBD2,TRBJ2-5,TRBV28,CASSFGGNQETQYF